Listed here are 8 T cell receptor beta chains from one sample, sequenced in a study of blood T cell repertoires in COVID-19. The method was immunoSEQ multiplex PCR; TCRdb's version includes in-frame clones alone and lacks a portion of them. The sample gives about 48,000 clones, less than 95% of which show up once; under 6.5% is in the top ten. Sequencing was done on a sample of peripheral blood. The receptors derive from a man in his 70s with acute or convalescent COVID-19.

The chain employs TRBV6-5 and TRBJ2-4; D call uncertain. V was trimmed by 2 bases and J by 0 bases, leaving 2 bases between them. This CDR3 has 13 amino acids. The V gene's germline CDR1 is MNHEY and CDR2 SVGAGI. The CDR3 DNA follows: TGTGCCAGCAGTTACCGAGCCAAAAACATTCAGTACTTC. Translated, it gives CASSYRAKNIQYF.

The chain combines TRBV6-5 with TRBJ1-2; 10 positions agree with TRBD1. This CDR3 has 14 residues. Germline CDR1 MNHEY, CDR2 SVGAGI. J was trimmed by 8 bases and V by 10 bases; bases with no gene match: 13. Written as DNA, the CDR3 is TGTGCCACCTCCCTGGGGACAGGGGTGGGGGGCTACACCTTC. Its translation: CATSLGTGVGGYTF.

The chain recombines TRBV7-2 with TRBJ2-7; TRBD2 is a possible D gene (7 bases). Germline values: CDR1 SGHTA, CDR2 FQGNSA. Deletions cut 1 base from V and 4 bases from J, with 14 bases between. CDR3 size: 15 residues. The CDR3 region has the DNA TGTGCCAGCAGCTTAGACGGCGGGGGCCTTTACGAGCAGTACTTC. Translating gives CASSLDGGGLYEQYF.

V gene TRBV6-2 or TRBV6-3 combines with J gene TRBJ2-5, with a possible D match to TRBD2 (6 bases). The V end was cut by 6 bases, the J end by 3 bases, with 17 bases between. The germline gives CDR1 MNHEY, CDR2 SVGEGT. The CDR3 length is 15 residues. The CDR3 here is CASSRPRDSKETQYF. The CDR3 bases are TGTGCCAGCAGCCGCCCCCGGGACTCTAAAGAGACCCAGTACTTC.

The chain is built from TRBV4-1 and TRBJ1-5; a possible D gene is TRBD1 (5 bases). The CDR3 runs to 15 residues. The ends were cut back, 5 bases at V and 7 bases at J, with 18 bases in the middle. CDR1 MGHRA and CDR2 YSYEKL come from the germline V gene. The CDR3 protein is CASSYTIGASQPQHF. The CDR3 nucleotides are TGCGCCAGCAGCTACACTATAGGGGCAAGCCAGCCCCAGCATTTT.

The chain carries TRBV5-6 and TRBJ1-6; D is perhaps TRBD1 (6 bases). Germline CDR1 and CDR2: SGHDT and YYEEEE. This CDR3 region has 13 residues. V shed 6 bases and J shed 16 bases, with 20 bases lying between them. The CDR3 is CASTIGPRTVLHF. The DNA for the CDR3 is TGTGCCAGCACCATAGGCCCAAGGACAGTACTCCACTTT.

The chain couples TRBV27 to TRBJ1-6; no reliable D call. The germline V gene encodes CDR1 MNHEY and CDR2 SMNVEV (reference sequence). The CDR3 sequence is 12 residues long. V was pared by 6 bases and J by 7 bases, with 7 bases between. DNA of the CDR3: TGTGCCAGCAGCCCTGTAAATTCACCCCTCCACTTT. Translation: CASSPVNSPLHF.

The rearrangement joins TRBV7-6 to TRBJ2-3, with TRBD2 matching over 7 bases. The CDR3 covers 17 residues. Germline CDR1 and CDR2: SGHVS and FNYEAQ. With 0 bases clipped from V and 4 bases from J, the junction kept 10 bases outside the gene matches. The CDR3 region is CASSLAYSGDGSDTQYF. Written as DNA, the CDR3 is TGTGCCAGCAGCTTAGCCTACAGCGGGGACGGCTCAGATACGCAGTATTTT.